The subject of this entry is one T cell receptor (beta chain). TCRdb fed the RT-PCR reads into MiXCR, producing one record per CDR3 protein. The table includes 500,000 to 600,000 distinct CDR3 sequences, 10% to 12% detected once. These data originate in a study of response to subunit inactivated influenza vaccine. V lost 8 bases to trimming and J lost 0 bases, with 10 bases between them. The CDR3 contains 13 residues. In germline, CDR1 is MDHEN, CDR2 SYDVKM. These data were also reused for a study on T cells expressing NK-cell markers. That report adds: A 5'RACE template switching approach incorporating UMIs was used to make TCR beta cDNA.

The receptor was isolated from a man aged 45-60 years who received an inactivated influenza vaccine. The V call is TRBV28, the J call TRBJ1-2; tentative D call: TRBD1 (5 bases). The input for sequencing was PBMCs from blood, taken on the day of vaccination. The CDR3 region is CASGDSTNYGYTF. CDR3 DNA sequence: TGTGCCAGCGGGGACTCTACTAACTATGGCTACACCTTC.